The T cell receptor beta chain under discussion was sequenced for a study of CD8+CD57+ T cells in acquired aplastic anemia. Study-wide results and caveats: Significance was not reached for CD8+ Simpson's diversity between patients and controls. The number of CD8+ CDR3 sequences shared by patients and controls was twenty-nine.

The template used for profiling TCR beta VDJ and CDR3 was genomic DNA. TCRdb recomputed calls from the reads with MiXCR, one row per CDR3 protein. The sample lists about 190,000 distinct CDR3 sequences; roughly half were seen once. This CDR3 is built from 14 residues. Germline loops: CDR1 SGHTA, CDR2 FQGNSA. About this clonotype itself: Its antigen is not identified. One end of the junction fails to match germline, which may point to a read error.

The source of this sequence is a human donor in good health, serving as a control. This chain uses TRBV7-2 with TRBJ2-1; 12 bases align to TRBD2. The sequencing input was sorted CD4+, CD8+, or CD8+CD57+ T cells (not recorded which) from PBMCs. The DNA for the CDR3 is TGTGCCAGCAGCCTAGCGGGGGGGAACAATGAGCAGTTCTTC. Encoded protein: CASSLAGGNNEQFF.